This TCR beta chain stems from a study of PD-L1 blockade in urothelial cancer. Across the study: Patients with male sex and bladder-origin urothelial cancer accounted for about 85% of the roughly 30 enrolled. At 6 weeks and at 3 weeks (second dose) after treatment start, blood was analyzed.

The repertoire was sequenced with immunoSEQ multiplex PCR; TCRdb's copy has only in-frame clones and lacks some. The repertoire consists of under 50,000 clones, with around 83% occurring once and the leading ten covering approximately 1.5%. V was clipped by 4 bases and J by 0 bases, with 8 bases between them. Germline V gives CDR1 WNHNN, CDR2 SYGVQD (reference sequence). The CDR3 sequence is 14 residues long. The time point: pretreatment peripheral blood. The chain carries TRBV10-1 and TRBJ2-3; no definite D call. This TCR was recovered from a man aged 50 to 59 with urothelial cancer. Specimen: PBMCs, collected around atezolizumab (anti-PD-L1) treatment. The CDR3 DNA reads TGCGCCAGCAGTGTGTCGAGAAGCACAGATACGCAGTATTTT. Protein sequence: CASSVSRSTDTQYF.